This T cell receptor beta chain was sequenced for a study of CD8 T cells in Susac syndrome (dated by TCRdb to the late 2010s). In the study overall: Repertoire sequencing was used to test whether CD8+ T cell activation and differentiation in Susac syndrome was antigen driven. What the authors observed across the whole study: The TCR sequencing and HLA analysis was acknowledged to have included a relatively small number of individuals.

Remarks on this clonotype: The target of this receptor is not known. No qualities accompany the bases; no much larger clone lies one base away.

Peripheral blood CD8+ and CD4+ T cells from healthy donors, Susac syndrome patients and multiple sclerosis patients were profiled using high-throughput TCR beta sequencing. Healthy donors were age- and sex-matched controls. Bulk CD8+ and CD4+ T cells were purified by magnetic negative isolation, while CD8+ TEMRA cells were enriched using FACS. Blood was collected in EDTA tubes and processed within 24 hours, with PBMCs isolated through density gradient centrifugation. PBMCs intended for TCR sequencing were cryopreserved in liquid nitrogen and were subsequently thawed in a 37 degrees C water bath. The sorted or isolated CD4+, CD8+ and CD8+ TEMRA cells reached a purity of at least 90%. RNA was extracted using the RNeasy kit, and roughly 0.5 to 1 microgram was reverse transcribed with random hexamers. TCR beta CDR3 regions were amplified with the immunoSEQ multiplex PCR assay covering 54 Vbeta and 13 Jbeta segments. To correct PCR amplification bias, a synthetic template baseline was used for both primer optimization and computational correction. As for how the authors treated the data: Only productive sequences were kept, with reads annotated to V, D and J genes according to IMGT and analyzed in immunoSEQ Analyzer. To calculate clonality, Shannon entropy was normalized by log2 of the number of productive unique sequences and then subtracted from one. Public and private clones were assessed among the 100 most prevalent clones of each patient and control. A clone was defined as Susac-specific if it was absent from the healthy and MS cohorts, from some 1,100 published viral clones and from other ImmuneACCESS disease sequences. TCRdb took the public reads, trimmed them with fastp at Q25, ran MiXCR for clone calling and kept in-frame beta chains. A single entry per CDR3 protein holds the most common genes and DNA from its merged rows. The V and J calls and clone size come from TCRdb's table, not from the authors' own analysis. The sample records some 120,000 distinct CDR3 sequences, 90% to 95% of which are singletons. The biggest ten clones account for more than 0.095% of the sample.

V and J lose 5 bases and 6 bases, and a span of 17 bases separates them. The germline V gene (reference sequence) gives CDR1 as SEHNR and CDR2 as FQNEAQ. The CDR3 holds 14 amino acids from the cysteine to the phenylalanine. CDR3 DNA is the only sequence kept; it has 42 bases, read in frame from the first base. The V and J segments used are TRBV7-9 and TRBJ2-7, with the D gene not confidently named. This TCR derives from a human donor in good health. The sequencing input was CD4+ T cells from PBMCs. The DNA reads as follows: TGTGCCAGCAGCCTCGGTACGCTACTACTCGAGCAGTACTTC. It specifies CASSLGTLLLEQYF.